This T cell receptor (beta chain) was sequenced for a study of naive and memory T cell subsets. General study points: TCR transcript changes with activation or differentiation may affect this RNA method.

Many counts were recorded for this clonotype. Its antigen is unknown. Four PCR rounds used nested alpha and beta constant region primers plus the SP2 primer. TCRdb reprocessed the 5' RACE reads via MiXCR and lists one record per CDR3 protein. The table has tens of thousands of distinct CDR3 sequences, 6% to 8.5% seen once; the top ten hold approximately 9.4%. CDR3 size: 15 residues. CDR1 and CDR2 (germline): DFQATT, SNEGSKA (reference sequence). The junction had 11 bases not matched to a gene; V was cut back by 3 bases and J by 8 bases. An oligonucleotide containing a UMI was ligated to the 3' end of TCR cDNA. Adult healthy volunteers gave 2.5 ml peripheral blood for whole-blood RNA.

The V gene is TRBV20-1, the J gene TRBJ1-4, with TRBD1 matching over 8 bases. The receptor's source is a female donor in good health. Here the CDR3 reads CSASLQGAIGEKLFF. As DNA, the CDR3 is TGCAGTGCTAGTCTCCAGGGGGCGATAGGAGAAAAACTGTTTTTT.